There are a few counts of the clone carrying this TCR beta chain. Its antigen is unknown. The DNA is left out, because the CDR3 cannot be placed on it with certainty; the CDR3 is given as TCRdb lists it. This sample was taken from a study of shared clonotypes between healthy human individuals. Overall study findings and caveats: Naive subsets, compared against memory subsets, generally had larger estimated richness values.

The data were produced by immunoSEQ multiplex PCR, yet TCRdb's version contains in-frame clones alone and is incomplete. The sample lists 550,000 to 700,000 clones; about three quarters were seen once. The CDR3 spans 16 residues, counting both ends. The rearrangement links TRBV21-1 to TRBJ1-5. TRBV21-1 is listed as a pseudogene. This TCR came from a young woman in good health. Material: memory CD4+ T cells sorted from blood. The subset is: CD45RA-negative fraction. CDR3 sequence: CASPKFNVAVGSPQHF.